This is a list of T cell receptor beta chains from one sample in a study of regulatory T cells in long-lasting Graves disease. One entry per CDR3 protein, called by TCRdb with MiXCR from the multiplex PCR reads. The sample records approximately 490,000 distinct CDR3 sequences, about 17% being singletons. These sequences were also reported in another study, on T cells in Graves' hyperthyroidism and ophthalmopathy.

The sample in question was peripheral blood mononuclear cells (PBMCs), obtained at new diagnosis, from a patient treated with antithyroid drugs. The receptor set was obtained from a man aged 40-50 years with Graves disease. CDR3s leave out the opening cysteine and the closing phenylalanine or tryptophan. A D gene is named only where the DNA matches it firmly.

D gene: TRBD2
V gene: TRBV2
J gene: TRBJ2-2
CDR3 protein: ASIGTSGSPGELF

D gene: -
V gene: TRBV3-1
J gene: TRBJ1-5
CDR3 protein: ASSQDRGGSQPQH

D gene: -
V gene: TRBV30
J gene: TRBJ2-1
CDR3 protein: AAIPIQSYNEQF

D gene: -
V gene: TRBV30
J gene: TRBJ2-1
CDR3 protein: AWRISVGGHAYNEQF

D gene: -
V gene: TRBV4-2
J gene: TRBJ2-5
CDR3 protein: ASSQAAGQETQY

D gene: -
V gene: TRBV11-2
J gene: TRBJ1-6
CDR3 protein: ASSQRTRWKNSPLH

D gene: TRBD2
V gene: TRBV6-1
J gene: TRBJ2-5
CDR3 protein: ASSVTGLASETQY

D gene: TRBD2
V gene: TRBV12-5
J gene: TRBJ2-2
CDR3 protein: ASGSGLAGNTGELF

D gene: -
V gene: TRBV18
J gene: TRBJ2-3
CDR3 protein: ASSPQGIDTQY

D gene: TRBD1
V gene: TRBV30
J gene: TRBJ2-7
CDR3 protein: ASVGGQGYEQY

D gene: -
V gene: TRBV12-3/TRBV12-4
J gene: TRBJ2-3
CDR3 protein: ASSQSYTDTQY

D gene: -
V gene: TRBV28
J gene: TRBJ1-5
CDR3 protein: ASNTEAVGQPQH

D gene: -
V gene: TRBV2
J gene: TRBJ2-7
CDR3 protein: ASSFGTYEQY

D gene: -
V gene: TRBV20-1
J gene: TRBJ2-5
CDR3 protein: SAELAERGETQY

D gene: -
V gene: TRBV28
J gene: TRBJ2-1
CDR3 protein: ASNRLSSYNEQF

D gene: TRBD1
V gene: TRBV30
J gene: TRBJ1-2
CDR3 protein: AWSRTGANYGYT

D gene: -
V gene: TRBV2
J gene: TRBJ1-2
CDR3 protein: ASSEWGGEMRGYT

D gene: TRBD2
V gene: TRBV7-2
J gene: TRBJ2-1
CDR3 protein: ASSRKREGSSYNEQF

D gene: -
V gene: TRBV9
J gene: TRBJ2-5
CDR3 protein: ASSSHSGIQETQY

D gene: TRBD1
V gene: TRBV19
J gene: TRBJ2-1
CDR3 protein: ASSPPGQGAGNEQF

D gene: -
V gene: TRBV30
J gene: TRBJ1-1
CDR3 protein: AWSAGDFTEAF

D gene: TRBD2
V gene: TRBV11-2
J gene: TRBJ2-1
CDR3 protein: ASSSDGTSSDEQF

D gene: -
V gene: TRBV6-4
J gene: TRBJ1-1
CDR3 protein: ASSASDNTEAF

D gene: -
V gene: TRBV7-6
J gene: TRBJ2-7
CDR3 protein: ASRPRDAYEQY

D gene: -
V gene: TRBV11-2
J gene: TRBJ2-1
CDR3 protein: ASSPSGEQF

D gene: -
V gene: TRBV29-1
J gene: TRBJ1-1
CDR3 protein: SASQGSHTEAF

D gene: -
V gene: TRBV19
J gene: TRBJ2-1
CDR3 protein: ASSIPGAILANEQF

D gene: -
V gene: TRBV10-3
J gene: TRBJ2-3
CDR3 protein: ATRAGDSTDTQY

D gene: TRBD2
V gene: TRBV28
J gene: TRBJ2-3
CDR3 protein: ASSYPTREGVDTQY

D gene: TRBD1
V gene: TRBV6-2/TRBV6-3
J gene: TRBJ1-2
CDR3 protein: ASSYGQGARGYT

D gene: -
V gene: TRBV6-1
J gene: TRBJ2-3
CDR3 protein: ASSEGGSSTDTQY

D gene: TRBD2
V gene: TRBV24-1
J gene: TRBJ2-1
CDR3 protein: ATSDTGLAGNEQF

D gene: TRBD1
V gene: TRBV20-1
J gene: TRBJ1-1
CDR3 protein: SARGQGGNTEAF

D gene: -
V gene: TRBV24-1
J gene: TRBJ2-1
CDR3 protein: ATSDSSLGNEQF

D gene: TRBD1
V gene: TRBV12-3/TRBV12-4
J gene: TRBJ2-3
CDR3 protein: ASTHRGRLGTTTDTQY

D gene: TRBD1
V gene: TRBV7-3
J gene: TRBJ2-2
CDR3 protein: ASSSPTGGSYTGELF

D gene: -
V gene: TRBV5-1
J gene: TRBJ1-1
CDR3 protein: ASSSGGSPNTEAF

D gene: TRBD2
V gene: TRBV4-2
J gene: TRBJ2-7
CDR3 protein: ASSQDWVAGFVEQY

D gene: -
V gene: TRBV3-1
J gene: TRBJ2-2
CDR3 protein: ASSQDRSGHNTGELF

D gene: -
V gene: TRBV3-1
J gene: TRBJ1-1
CDR3 protein: ASSFRQAPTEAF

D gene: -
V gene: TRBV28
J gene: TRBJ2-7
CDR3 protein: ASSPDRTYEQY

D gene: -
V gene: TRBV28
J gene: TRBJ2-7
CDR3 protein: ASSLTGDQVSNEQY

D gene: TRBD2
V gene: TRBV28
J gene: TRBJ2-3
CDR3 protein: ASVAGDYTDTQY

D gene: -
V gene: TRBV9
J gene: TRBJ2-5
CDR3 protein: ASSSQGGAQETQY

D gene: TRBD1
V gene: TRBV5-1
J gene: TRBJ1-1
CDR3 protein: ASSLRARTGDTEAF

D gene: -
V gene: TRBV6-2/TRBV6-3
J gene: TRBJ2-2
CDR3 protein: ASSQKTGYPPGKVF

D gene: -
V gene: TRBV2
J gene: TRBJ1-5
CDR3 protein: ASSEGRTWEPQH

D gene: -
V gene: TRBV2
J gene: TRBJ1-2
CDR3 protein: ASSEERVFYGYT

D gene: -
V gene: TRBV20-1
J gene: TRBJ1-1
CDR3 protein: SARGQNTEAF

D gene: -
V gene: TRBV20-1
J gene: TRBJ2-1
CDR3 protein: SASSSAYNEQF

D gene: -
V gene: TRBV30
J gene: TRBJ2-7
CDR3 protein: AWNVGGGPEQY

D gene: -
V gene: TRBV28
J gene: TRBJ2-7
CDR3 protein: ASQAGAIPYEQY

D gene: TRBD1
V gene: TRBV28
J gene: TRBJ2-4
CDR3 protein: ASSFQGAHKNIQY

D gene: -
V gene: TRBV9
J gene: TRBJ2-1
CDR3 protein: ASSETGGAYNEQF

D gene: TRBD2
V gene: TRBV7-9
J gene: TRBJ2-7
CDR3 protein: ASSSTGPGTSGSYEQY

D gene: TRBD2
V gene: TRBV30
J gene: TRBJ2-2
CDR3 protein: AWSGSGANTGELF